The rows below give T cell receptor beta chains drawn from one sample of a study of cytomegalovirus exposure and HLA in healthy donors. Here immunoSEQ multiplex PCR was the method, and the copy in TCRdb shows in-frame clones only, minus some. The table has 95,000 to 100,000 clones, less than 80% seen once; the top ten hold 4.1%. Source material: PBMCs. Source of these receptors: a man aged 40-49 years in good health and CMV-seronegative. CDR3s include the opening cysteine and the closing phenylalanine or tryptophan.

CASSLVAGGRTDTQYF	TRBV7-7	TRBJ2-3
CASSVSSEGGVVNSPLHF	TRBV9	TRBJ1-6
CASSRQRFQETQYF	TRBV2	TRBJ2-5
CASRTGISTDTQYF	TRBV5-1	TRBJ2-3
CASSLRQSTDTQYF	TRBV7-2	TRBJ2-3
CASSLDAREETQYF	TRBV13	TRBJ2-5
CASSSRPSGGLNEQFF	TRBV9	TRBJ2-1
CASSPTVGEGQPQHF	TRBV9	TRBJ1-5
CASISGGERETQYF	TRBV10-1	TRBJ2-5
CASSLGLSGGNTDTQYF	TRBV11-3	TRBJ2-3
CASSVGEETQYF	TRBV9	TRBJ2-5
CASSPQQGESYGYTF	TRBV18	TRBJ1-2
CASSPGLAGGPNTGELFF	TRBV4-2	TRBJ2-2
CASSGGFFTGELFF	TRBV7-3	TRBJ2-2
CASSEWSGGPNEQFF	TRBV2	TRBJ2-1
CSSSLQESYNSPLHF	TRBV7-9	TRBJ1-6